Presented here are 12 T cell receptor beta chains from one specimen sequenced in a study of T-cell memory formation after mild COVID-19. TCRdb passed the 5' RACE reads through MiXCR, listing each CDR3 protein once. The profile shows 450,000 to 700,000 distinct CDR3 sequences, 18% of them singletons. Sequences were obtained from PBMCs or a T cell subset sorted from them (not recorded which). These receptors all come from an adult woman who had mild COVID-19 (a few samples of this study predate the infection). Cell type and time point are not known.

The CDR3 reads CATSREPPPSGLYNEQFF. CDR3 DNA: TGTGCCACCAGCAGAGAACCCCCTCCGAGCGGGCTTTACAATGAGCAGTTCTTC. The chain recombines TRBV15 with TRBJ2-1, with TRBD2 as a possible D gene (6 bases). The V end lost 0 bases, the J end lost 4 bases, and 19 bases lay between the germline ends. Looked up from germline, CDR1 is LNHNV and CDR2 is YYDKDF (reference sequence). The CDR3 has 18 residues. The entire variable domain, with the rest obtained from reference TRBV15 and TRBJ2-1, is as follows: DAMVIQNPRYQVTQFGKPVTLSCSQTLNHNVMYWYQQKSSQAPKLLFHYYDKDFNNEADTPDNFQSRRPNTSFCFLDIRSPGLGDTAMYLCATSREPPPSGLYNEQFFGPGTRLTVL.

The V gene is TRBV29-1, the J gene TRBJ2-2; unclear D gene. The germline gives CDR1 SQVTM, CDR2 ANQGSEA. The CDR3 consists of 12 residues. V shed 6 bases and J shed 6 bases, with 11 bases lying between them. The CDR3 here is CSVAESSGELFF. CDR3 DNA sequence: TGCAGCGTCGCCGAGTCGTCCGGGGAGCTGTTTTTT.

This clonotype was detected a few times. The chain recombines TRBV7-2 with TRBJ2-3; 7 nucleotides line up with TRBD1. CDR1 and CDR2 from the germline V gene are SGHTA and FQGNSA. The CDR3 consists of 17 residues. V shed 4 bases, J shed 0 bases, and the junction held 10 bases outside the gene matches. The CDR3 loop is CASSSLQGDESTDTQYF. The CDR3 region has the DNA TGTGCCAGCAGCTCACTTCAGGGGGATGAGAGCACAGATACGCAGTATTTT.

A few counts support this clonotype. The chain is built from TRBV7-7 and TRBJ2-1; 16 bases align to TRBD2. The J segment lost 11 bases and the V segment lost 5 bases, leaving 6 bases of the junction unmatched. The CDR3 consists of 15 residues. Germline V gene sequence: CDR1 SSHAT, CDR2 FNYEAQ (reference sequence). CDR3 amino acids: CASSPGTSGGVKQFF. In nucleotides, the CDR3 is TGTGCCAGCAGCCCAGGGACTAGCGGGGGGGTGAAGCAGTTCTTC.

The chain uses TRBV6-2 or TRBV6-3 and TRBJ2-4, with 8 positions matching TRBD1. Looked up from germline, CDR1 is MNHEY and CDR2 is SVGEGT. The V gene end was trimmed by 5 bases and the J gene end by 1 base; junction bases not matched to a gene: 4. CDR3 size: 15 residues. The CDR3 reads CASSRQGAAKNIQYF. DNA of the CDR3: TGTGCCAGCAGTCGTCAGGGGGCTGCCAAAAACATTCAGTACTTC.

Points on this clonotype: Sequence at one end of the junction differs from germline and may be a read error. V gene TRBV5-1 combines with J gene TRBJ2-3; TRBD2 agrees at 14 bases. Per the germline V gene, CDR1 is SGHRS and CDR2 is YFSETQ. CDR3 length: 17 residues. The CDR3 DNA sequence: TGCGACAGCAGCCAAGCGACTAGCGGGGGGGCCGCAGATACGCAGTATTTT. Amino acid sequence: CDSSQATSGGAADTQYF.

This chain links TRBV29-1 with TRBJ2-7, with D hard to call. Trimming left V 6 bases short and J 0 bases short, with 9 bases between. The V gene's germline CDR1 is SQVTM and CDR2 ANQGSEA. CDR3 length: 12 residues. The CDR3 region has the DNA TGCAGCGTCCAGGAGACCTCCTACGAGCAGTACTTC. This sequence encodes CSVQETSYEQYF.

The J gene is TRBJ2-7, the V gene TRBV29-1, with D tentatively TRBD1 (5 bases). The V gene lost 6 bases and the J gene lost 3 bases, with 18 bases spanning the gap. Germline V gene lookup returns CDR1 SQVTM and CDR2 ANQGSEA. The CDR3 totals 14 residues. Here the CDR3 reads CSVVIAGQDYEQYF. CDR3 nucleotide sequence: TGCAGCGTGGTGATTGCAGGGCAGGACTACGAGCAGTACTTC.

This clonotype was seen a few times. This chain connects TRBV14 to TRBJ2-6; D is uncertain. V shed 3 bases and J shed 0 bases, with 9 bases lying between them. Per the germline V gene, CDR1 is SGHDN and CDR2 is FVKESK. The CDR3 spans 16 residues. For the CDR3, the DNA is TGTGCCAGCAGCCAGGGGATATACTCTGGGGCCAACGTCCTGACTTTC. The encoded protein is CASSQGIYSGANVLTF.

There are many counts of this clonotype. This chain's CDR3 is CASSFGTGAGYEQYF. For the CDR3, the DNA is TGTGCCAGCAGCTTCGGGACAGGGGCCGGCTACGAGCAGTACTTC. The chain carries TRBV3-1 and TRBJ2-7; 10 bases align to TRBD1. Germline values: CDR1 LGHDT, CDR2 YNNKEL (reference sequence). The CDR3 sequence is 15 residues long. Germline trimming cut 5 bases from V and 3 bases from J; bases unmatched to any gene: 7.

This clonotype came up a few times. The chain joins TRBV5-1 to TRBJ2-2; D gene unclear. The germline CDR1 and CDR2 sequences are SGHRS and YFSETQ. The germline V and J ends were trimmed by 2 bases and 5 bases, with 10 bases remaining between them. This CDR3 spans 14 amino acids. The CDR3 loop reads CASSLRVSTGELFF. The CDR3 coding sequence is TGCGCCAGCAGCTTACGAGTTTCAACCGGGGAGCTGTTTTTT.

This clonotype was seen more than once but under ten times. V and J are TRBV7-3 and TRBJ2-7; D gene uncertain. The CDR3 covers 14 residues. Looked up from germline, CDR1 is SGHTA and CDR2 is FQGTGA. The V end lost 0 bases, the J end lost 2 bases, and 8 bases lay between the germline ends. DNA of the CDR3: TGTGCCAGCAGCTTAACGGCAGGACCCTACGAGCAGTACTTC. This gives the protein CASSLTAGPYEQYF.